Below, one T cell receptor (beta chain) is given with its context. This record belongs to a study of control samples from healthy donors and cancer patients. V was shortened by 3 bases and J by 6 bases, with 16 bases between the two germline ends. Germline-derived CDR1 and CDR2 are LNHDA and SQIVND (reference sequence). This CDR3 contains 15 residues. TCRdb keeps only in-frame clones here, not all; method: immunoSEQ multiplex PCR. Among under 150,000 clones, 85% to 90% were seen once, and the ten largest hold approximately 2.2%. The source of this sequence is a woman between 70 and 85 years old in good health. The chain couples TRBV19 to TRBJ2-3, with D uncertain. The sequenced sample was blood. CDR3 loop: CASSIQKVPWDTQYF. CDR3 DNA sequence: TGTGCCAGTAGTATTCAGAAAGTTCCCTGGGATACGCAGTATTTT.